This T cell receptor beta chain was identified during a study of PD-1 blockade in classical Hodgkin lymphoma. Broader study findings: The study found complete responders had baseline diversity similar to newly diagnosed patients. The CD4+ diversity rise by C4D1 was clearest in complete responders.

Every patient had relapsed following autologous stem cell transplantation, and cohorts differed in brentuximab vedotin exposure. Responses achieved at best were complete response, partial response or progressive disease. As regards this clone: Its cognate antigen is unknown.

Data came from immunoSEQ multiplex PCR; TCRdb stores just in-frame clones and leaves some out. The sample records about 85,000 clones, 80% to 95% being singletons. V gave up 8 bases and J gave up 1 base, with 11 bases separating them. Germline CDR1 reads GTSNPN; CDR2 reads SVGIG (reference sequence). The CDR3 sequence is 12 residues long. Sequences were derived from peripheral blood mononuclear cells (PBMCs), sampled before the second cycle of nivolumab. The clonotype was recovered from a human donor with classical Hodgkin lymphoma. This chain connects TRBV30 to TRBJ1-1; the D is unclear. The CDR3 sequence is CAGGTANTEAFF. In DNA, the CDR3 is TGTGCCGGAGGCACAGCGAACACTGAAGCTTTCTTT. The full variable domain, in which reference TRBV30 and TRBJ1-1 provide the parts outside the CDR3, is SQTIHQWPATLVQPVGSPLSLECTVEGTSNPNLYWYRQAAGRGLQLLFYSVGIGQISSEVPQNLSASRPQDRQFILSSKKLLLSDSGFYLCAGGTANTEAFFGQGTRLTVV.